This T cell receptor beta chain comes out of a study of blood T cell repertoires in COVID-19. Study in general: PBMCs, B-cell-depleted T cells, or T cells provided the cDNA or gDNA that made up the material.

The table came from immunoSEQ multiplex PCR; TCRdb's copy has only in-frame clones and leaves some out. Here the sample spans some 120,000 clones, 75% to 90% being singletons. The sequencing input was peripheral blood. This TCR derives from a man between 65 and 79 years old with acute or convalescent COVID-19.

CDR3 residues: CASSFRAGRATF. The CDR3 coding sequence is TGTGCCAGCAGTTTTCGGGCCGGCAGGGCAACCTTC. V and J are TRBV12-3 or TRBV12-4 and TRBJ1-2, with D perhaps TRBD1 (5 bases). The V gene lost 3 bases and the J gene lost 14 bases, with 16 bases spanning the gap. The CDR3 covers 12 residues.